The 29 T cell receptor beta chains listed next were all sequenced from one sample in a study of T-cell memory formation after mild COVID-19. TCRdb re-called the 5' RACE reads through MiXCR, storing one row per CDR3 protein. The profile shows roughly 340,000 distinct CDR3 sequences, about 20% of them singletons. Sequenced input: PBMCs or a T cell subset sorted from them (not recorded which). These receptors were obtained from a man between 18 and 35 years old who had mild COVID-19 (a few samples of this study predate the infection). Cell type and time point are not known.

V gene TRBV20-1 combines with J gene TRBJ2-1; 10 bases are a match to TRBD1. The CDR3 extends over 16 amino acids. Germline CDR1 reads DFQATT; CDR2 reads SNEGSKA (reference sequence). V trimming: 0 bases; J trimming: 6 bases; junction bases outside the gene matches: 8. CDR3 protein: CSARDQWTGGSNEQFF. As DNA, the CDR3 is TGCAGTGCTAGAGATCAATGGACAGGGGGGAGCAATGAGCAGTTCTTC.

This clonotype came up a few times. V gene TRBV24-1 combines with J gene TRBJ2-1; 8 nucleotides agree with TRBD1. The CDR3 sequence is 15 residues long. CDR1 is KGHDR and CDR2 is SFDVKD in the germline V gene. Germline trimming cut 3 bases from V and 6 bases from J; bases unmatched to any gene: 6. CDR3 loop: CATSDPGGTGNEQFF. CDR3 DNA: TGTGCCACCAGTGATCCAGGGGGCACGGGCAATGAGCAGTTCTTC.

The chain links TRBV3-1 to TRBJ1-6; D perhaps matches TRBD1 (5 bases). With 4 bases removed from V and 10 bases from J, the gap between germline ends came to 14 bases. In germline, CDR1 is LGHDT, CDR2 YNNKEL (reference sequence). CDR3 length equals 14 residues. In nucleotides, the CDR3 is TGTGCCAGCAGCCCCCGGGGAGGGGAATCACCCCTCCACTTT. Its translation is CASSPRGGESPLHF. Together with reference TRBV3-1 and TRBJ1-6, the CDR3 gives the full variable domain: DTAVSQTPKYLVTQMGNDKSIKCEQNLGHDTMYWYKQDSKKFLKIMFSYNNKELIINETVPNRFSPKSPDKAHLNLHINSLELGDSAVYFCASSPRGGESPLHFGNGTRLTVT.

The chain joins TRBV7-2 to TRBJ2-7; the D is unclear. This CDR3 comprises 13 residues. Trimming removed 3 bases at V and 3 bases at J, with 9 bases between. Germline assignment: CDR1 SGHTA and CDR2 FQGNSA. CDR3 amino acids: CASSFDTDYEQYF. Here the CDR3 DNA reads TGTGCCAGCAGCTTTGACACCGACTACGAGCAGTACTTC.

This sequence joins TRBV7-8 and TRBJ2-5, with 9 bases identical to TRBD2. V was clipped by 8 bases and J by 4 bases; unmatched bases: 11. This CDR3 is built from 15 residues. Germline V gene lookup returns CDR1 SGHVS and CDR2 FQNEAQ. The CDR3 reads CASEARGGLAETQYF. In DNA, the CDR3 is TGTGCCAGCGAGGCGCGGGGGGGCCTAGCAGAGACCCAGTACTTC. Based on the CDR3 plus reference TRBV7-8 and TRBJ2-5, the full variable domain is GAGVSQSPRYKVAKRGQDVALRCDPISGHVSLFWYQQALGQGPEFLTYFQNEAQLDKSGLPSDRFFAERPEGSVSTLKIQRTQQEDSAVYLCASEARGGLAETQYFGPGTRLLVL.

This clonotype occurred a few times. The chain uses TRBV5-1 and TRBJ2-6; tentatively, D is TRBD2 (5 bases). V was cut by 7 bases and J by 2 bases, with 10 bases left in between. This CDR3 region has 14 residues. The V gene's germline CDR1 is SGHRS and CDR2 YFSETQ. The CDR3 DNA follows: TGCGCCAGCCAATGGGGAGCTGGGGCCAACGTCCTGACTTTC. Encoded protein: CASQWGAGANVLTF. The whole variable domain, remainder taken from reference TRBV5-1 and TRBJ2-6, is KAGVTQTPRYLIKTRGQQVTLSCSPISGHRSVSWYQQTPGQGLQFLFEYFSETQRNKGNFPGRFSGRQFSNSRSEMNVSTLELGDSALYLCASQWGAGANVLTFGAGSRLTVL.

The table lists this clonotype with a few counts. The chain recombines TRBV6-5 with TRBJ2-5; D is uncertain. Germline assignment: CDR1 MNHEY and CDR2 SVGAGI. The V end was cut by 4 bases, the J end by 0 bases, with 3 bases between. There are 12 residues in the CDR3. CDR3 amino acids: CASSWDQETQYF. In nucleotides, the CDR3 is TGTGCCAGCAGTTGGGACCAAGAGACCCAGTACTTC.

This clonotype was counted a few times. This sequence joins TRBV5-1 and TRBJ1-5, with D possibly being TRBD1 (6 bases). Deletions cut 5 bases from V and 6 bases from J, with 12 bases between. CDR1 and CDR2 from the germline V gene are SGHRS and YFSETQ. CDR3 length: 13 residues. As DNA, the CDR3 is TGCGCCAGCAGTTTCACAGGGTCTCAGCCCCAGCATTTT. It encodes CASSFTGSQPQHF.

This clonotype appeared a few times. The CDR3 loop is CASSLAVGSETYNEQFF. The DNA for the CDR3 is TGCGCCAGCAGCTTGGCAGTAGGTTCGGAAACCTACAATGAGCAGTTCTTC. The J gene is TRBJ2-1, the V gene TRBV5-1; no definite D call. Germline CDR1 reads SGHRS; CDR2 reads YFSETQ. The CDR3 runs 17 residues. V was clipped by 0 bases and J by 2 bases, with 15 bases between them.

Only a few counts were recorded for this clonotype. This chain links TRBV4-1 with TRBJ1-2, with no clear D. Looked up from germline, CDR1 is MGHRA and CDR2 is YSYEKL. V shed 1 base and J shed 6 bases, with 18 bases lying between them. The CDR3 runs 16 residues. This chain's CDR3 is CASSQGRSSSKDGYTF. The CDR3 nucleotides are TGCGCCAGCAGCCAAGGCCGGTCCTCATCAAAGGATGGCTACACCTTC.

V and J are TRBV9 and TRBJ1-2; the D gene is possibly TRBD1 (5 bases). Germline CDR1 is SGDLS and CDR2 is YYNGEE. The V end was cut by 4 bases, the J end by 3 bases, with 16 bases between. The CDR3 loop spans 15 amino acids. CDR3 loop: CASSFEAAGDYGYTF. The CDR3 nucleotides are TGTGCCAGCAGCTTTGAGGCGGCGGGGGACTATGGCTACACCTTC.

The rearrangement uses TRBV30 and TRBJ1-6, with TRBD1 matching 7 bases. Trimming cost V 5 bases and J 6 bases; bases outside gene matches: 4. Germline values: CDR1 GTSNPN, CDR2 SVGIG (reference sequence). The CDR3 runs to 13 residues. As DNA, the CDR3 is TGTGCCTGGGAGGGACAGCCTAATTCACCCCTCCACTTT. It specifies CAWEGQPNSPLHF.

The rearrangement links TRBV23-1 to TRBJ2-7, with 10 bases matching TRBD1. Being an ORF, TRBV23-1 has a function that is uncertain. V lost 0 bases and J lost 2; bases outside the gene matches: 4. CDR3 length equals 16 residues. The CDR3 is CASSQSRQGAPYEQYV. DNA for the CDR3: TGCGCCAGCAGTCAATCCCGACAGGGGGCGCCCTACGAGCAGTACGTC.

This clonotype was recorded only once. The chain employs TRBV4-3 and TRBJ2-2, with 8 bases aligning to TRBD1. V trimming: 3 bases; J trimming: 6 bases; junction bases outside the gene matches: 0. The germline gives CDR1 LGHNA, CDR2 YSLEER. The CDR3 extends over 13 amino acids. This CDR3 is CASSQGQAGELFF. The CDR3 region has the DNA TGCGCCAGCAGCCAGGGACAGGCCGGGGAGCTGTTTTTT.

This clonotype was found many times. The rearrangement links TRBV20-1 to TRBJ1-1, with 8 bases that match TRBD1. Germline trimming cut 4 bases from V and 5 bases from J; bases unmatched to any gene: 6. Germline lookup yields CDR1 DFQATT and CDR2 SNEGSKA (reference sequence). This CDR3 is built from 13 residues. The CDR3 here is CSATQGAETEAFF. CDR3 bases: TGCAGTGCTACCCAGGGGGCAGAAACTGAAGCTTTCTTT.

The sample holds a few counts of this clonotype. The J gene is TRBJ1-2, the V gene TRBV28; D is unclear. Trimming left V 6 bases short and J 8 bases short, with 10 bases between. Per germline, CDR1 MDHEN and CDR2 SYDVKM. CDR3 length equals 11 residues. In DNA, the CDR3 is TGTGCCAGCAGCGACAAGTTCGGCTACACCTTC. This translates into CASSDKFGYTF.

Ten or more counts support this clonotype. The gene calls are TRBV10-3 and TRBJ2-3; 10 bases fit TRBD2. CDR3 length: 17 residues. Germline V lookup: CDR1 ENHRY, CDR2 SYGVKD. The V and J ends lost 6 bases and 0 bases, in that order; junction bases with no gene match: 9. The CDR3 nucleotides are TGTGCCATCAGCGAGGGACTAGCGTATACGAGCACAGATACGCAGTATTTT. It yields the protein CAISEGLAYTSTDTQYF.

This clonotype has more than one count but fewer than ten. V is TRBV27 and J is TRBJ2-5, with 7 bases aligning to TRBD1. CDR3 size: 14 residues. Looked up from germline, CDR1 is MNHEY and CDR2 is SMNVEV (reference sequence). The V gene end was trimmed by 6 bases and the J gene end by 2 bases; junction bases not matched to a gene: 6. Here the CDR3 reads CASSVLTGQETQYF. The CDR3 nucleotides read TGTGCCAGCAGCGTCCTGACAGGGCAAGAGACCCAGTACTTC.

This clonotype was recorded a few times. The gene calls are TRBV5-1 and TRBJ1-2; D is uncertain. Trimming left V 2 bases short and J 8 bases short, with 13 bases between. This CDR3 region has 13 residues. CDR1 SGHRS and CDR2 YFSETQ come from the germline V gene. Here the CDR3 DNA reads TGCGCCAGCAGCTTTAAGGACGCGGCCGGCTACACCTTC. Translating it yields CASSFKDAAGYTF.

The V call is TRBV18, the J call TRBJ1-3, with D possibly TRBD1 on 5 matching bases. Trimming left V 8 bases short and J 0 bases short, with 11 bases between. The CDR3 is made up of 14 amino acids. CDR1 is KGHSH, CDR2 LQKENI, per germline. CDR3 sequence (DNA): TGTGCCAGCACACAGGTCGTCTCTGGAAACACCATATATTTT. This sequence encodes CASTQVVSGNTIYF.

The sample holds a few counts of this clonotype. The rearrangement links TRBV12-3 or TRBV12-4 to TRBJ2-3, with 10 bases matching TRBD2. After removal of 5 bases from V and 5 bases from J, the junction contained 7 bases not matched to a gene. CDR3 length equals 15 residues. CDR3 region: CASSPPGLARDTQYF. Here the CDR3 DNA reads TGTGCCAGCAGTCCACCGGGACTAGCGAGAGATACGCAGTATTTT.

In its sample, this clonotype was seen a few times. The J gene is TRBJ1-3, the V gene TRBV6-5; D perhaps matches TRBD1 (5 bases). Trimming took off 6 bases at V and 4 bases at J, with 7 bases between the two ends. Germline values: CDR1 MNHEY, CDR2 SVGAGI. This CDR3 is built from 12 residues. In nucleotides, the CDR3 is TGTGCCAGCAGAAACAGGGGAAACACCATATATTTT. This codes for CASRNRGNTIYF.

The rearrangement uses TRBV9 and TRBJ2-1, with 7 bases lining up with TRBD2. The CDR3 has 17 amino acids. The J segment lost 1 base and the V segment lost 3 bases, leaving 10 bases of the junction unmatched. Germline CDR1 reads SGDLS; CDR2 reads YYNGEE. CDR3 sequence: CASSAITSVLSYNEQFF. The CDR3 DNA follows: TGTGCCAGCAGCGCCATTACTAGCGTACTATCCTACAATGAGCAGTTCTTC.

This clonotype has more than one count but fewer than ten. This chain connects TRBV3-1 to TRBJ1-2; TRBD1 is a possible D gene (5 bases). This CDR3 is built from 16 residues. Trimming stripped 0 bases from V and 4 bases from J, with 15 bases between. Germline loops: CDR1 LGHDT, CDR2 YNNKEL (reference sequence). The CDR3 reads CASSQDAGAGRYGYTF. In DNA form, the CDR3 reads TGTGCCAGCAGCCAAGATGCGGGCGCAGGGCGCTATGGCTACACCTTC. Variable domain in full (rest from reference TRBV3-1 and TRBJ1-2): DTAVSQTPKYLVTQMGNDKSIKCEQNLGHDTMYWYKQDSKKFLKIMFSYNNKELIINETVPNRFSPKSPDKAHLNLHINSLELGDSAVYFCASSQDAGAGRYGYTFGSGTRLTVV.

Concerning this clonotype: A junction end diverges from the germline sequence, so it may reflect a read error. The gene calls are TRBV4-2 and TRBJ1-3; 8 bases agree with TRBD1. Germline CDR1 reads LGHNA; CDR2 reads YNFKEQ. This CDR3 has 18 residues. The CDR3 DNA reads as TGTGCCAGCAGACAAGACGGACAGGGAGCCCTCGCGGGAAACACCATATATTTT. It is translated as CASRQDGQGALAGNTIYF.

This clonotype showed up just a few times. The chain links TRBV18 to TRBJ1-4; possibly TRBD1 for D (6 bases). Germline assignment: CDR1 KGHSH and CDR2 LQKENI. The CDR3 covers 16 residues. Trimming cost V 3 bases and J 7 bases, with 18 bases left between them. In nucleotides, the CDR3 is TGTGCCAGCTCACCTTCCTACAGGGTGAGAGGTGAAAAACTGTTTTTT. This gives the protein CASSPSYRVRGEKLFF.

The chain couples TRBV5-1 to TRBJ2-3; 11 bases agree with TRBD2. The V gene end was trimmed by 1 base and the J gene end by 0 bases; junction bases not matched to a gene: 10. Germline CDR1 reads SGHRS; CDR2 reads YFSETQ. There are 19 residues in the CDR3. DNA of the CDR3: TGCGCCAGCAGCTTGTGGGAGACTAGCGGGACCACTAGCACAGATACGCAGTATTTT. Translating gives CASSLWETSGTTSTDTQYF.

The rearrangement uses TRBV3-1 and TRBJ1-1, with 7 bases lining up with TRBD1. The CDR3 covers 13 residues. V shed 3 bases, J shed 9 bases, and the junction held 7 bases outside the gene matches. Germline V CDR1 and CDR2: LGHDT, YNNKEL (reference sequence). CDR3 nucleotide sequence: TGTGCCAGCAGCCAGGGGACAGCCCCTAAAGCTTTCTTT. This codes for CASSQGTAPKAFF.

The table lists this clonotype with a few counts. The chain has TRBV29-1 and TRBJ2-1; maybe TRBD2 (7 bases). V lost 0 bases, J lost 15 bases, and 12 bases lay in between. Looked up from germline, CDR1 is SQVTM and CDR2 is ANQGSEA. The CDR3 is 11 residues long. The CDR3 loop reads CSVEDGGGGFF. Written as DNA, the CDR3 is TGCAGCGTTGAAGATGGGGGCGGGGGGTTCTTC.